This TCR beta chain was observed in a study of blood T cell repertoires in COVID-19. Followed over time, Seattle patients had been enrolled while infection was active. The CDR3 totals 12 residues. V was clipped by 3 bases and J by 12 bases, with 15 bases between them. In germline, CDR1 is SGHKS, CDR2 YYEKEE (reference sequence). In the source study's methods: Researchers report that nucleated cell counts were estimated from reference gene primer amplification. Sequenced by immunoSEQ multiplex PCR; TCRdb stores in-frame clones only, minus some. The V and J calls and clone size are taken from that table; D and trimming were inferred from the DNA. The repertoire holds 250,000 to 350,000 clones, with around 89% as singletons.

The sequence derives from a woman aged 45 to 65 with COVID-19, enrolled during active disease. The sample comprised peripheral blood. This chain links TRBV5-5 with TRBJ1-1; TRBD1 is a possible D gene (6 bases). The CDR3 protein is CASSWVGDISFF. The CDR3 bases are TGTGCCAGCAGCTGGGTCGGGGACATCTCTTTCTTT.